This TCR beta chain came from a study of immune heterogeneity within non-small cell lung tumors. Per germline, CDR1 SGHVS and CDR2 FQNEAQ. There are 14 residues in the CDR3. At approximately 600 ng per sample, bulk tumor genomic DNA provided the template. Several biopsies were collected from each primary tumor during surgery. They were spaced as far apart as possible within the tumor mass. Each patient presented with untreated, newly diagnosed non-small cell lung cancer and received curative surgery. Those donating were patients (newly diagnosed with non-small cell lung cancer) who were having surgery with curative intent. As concerns this clonotype: One junction end does not reproduce the germline sequence, and a read error may be involved.

TCR beta CDR3 was amplified by multiplex PCR using 32 V and 13 J primers. TCRdb reprocessed the multiplex PCR reads with MiXCR, giving one entry per CDR3 protein. This sample has approximately 15,000 distinct CDR3 sequences, with about 30% found just once. Input material: lung tumor tissue. This chain joins TRBV7-8 and TRBJ2-7; 8 bases fit TRBD2. This sequence originates from a man in his forties with non-small cell lung cancer. The CDR3 here is CARSLELAVYEQYF. For the CDR3, the DNA is TGTGCCAGGAGCTTAGAACTAGCGGTTTACGAGCAGTACTTC.